This TCR beta chain was recovered during a study of glioma-infiltrating T cells after dendritic cell vaccination. Study-level information: Patients had newly diagnosed or recurrent glioblastoma and received dendritic cell vaccines.

The time point is: after dendritic cell vaccination, including at tumor progression/relapse. Before vaccination, two weeks after the third vaccination, and at progression, PBMC were collected. CDR1 and CDR2 (germline): MNHEY, SMNVEV (reference sequence). Trimming removed 4 bases from V and 8 bases from J, with 17 bases in between. This CDR3 has 14 residues. Up to about 2 ug genomic DNA was used for TCRB CDR3 amplification. The primer mix had 60 V beta and 13 J beta primers. The method was immunoSEQ multiplex PCR; TCRdb's version includes in-frame clones alone and lacks a portion of them. This sample yields approximately 90,000 clones, of which 80% to 90% are seen a single time; around 2.2% belongs to the top ten.

Specimen: blood, collected after dendritic cell vaccination. The TCR comes from a human donor with glioblastoma. The rearrangement joins TRBV27 to TRBJ1-2, with a possible D match to TRBD1 (6 bases). The CDR3 region is CASSSLRTAEGYTF. Written as DNA, the CDR3 is TGTGCCAGCAGTTCACTTCGGACAGCTGAAGGCTACACCTTC.